This T cell receptor (beta chain) came from a study of regulatory T cells in long-lasting Graves disease. Study outcomes and limitations: TCR diversity was lower in persistent than newly diagnosed Graves' disease.

The CDR3 is 15 amino acids. Germline loops: CDR1 KGHDR, CDR2 SFDVKD. Both iRepertoire HTBI primers and Arm-PCR of CDR3 regions were used to build the TCR beta libraries. Via MiXCR, TCRdb re-called the multiplex PCR reads, giving one row per CDR3 protein. The sample records some 450,000 distinct CDR3 sequences, about 17% being singletons. The time point is: newly diagnosed GD, antithyroid drugs for less than 3 months. After RNA was extracted from PBMCs, the TCR library was made from it. The authors diagnosed Graves' disease using American Thyroid Association guidelines. Many counts were recorded for this clonotype. The antigen is not known. The junction shows a germline mismatch at one end, possibly a read error. These data were likewise used in another study, on T cells in Graves' hyperthyroidism and ophthalmopathy. That report notes: First-round RT-PCR with HTBI primers amplified the TCR CDR3 region.

The sequence came from a woman aged 25 to 39 with Graves disease. This material consisted of peripheral blood mononuclear cells (PBMCs), taken at new diagnosis, from a patient treated with antithyroid drugs. The V gene is TRBV24-1, the J gene TRBJ2-7; 8 bases fit TRBD1. DNA for the CDR3: TGTGCCACCAGCGATTCCGGACAGGGCATCAACGAGCAGTACTTC. Protein: CATSDSGQGINEQYF.